Detailed here is one T cell receptor (beta chain). This clone turned up a few times. The specificity of this receptor is unknown. The record has no base qualities; no much larger clone is one base away. The V and J ends are trimmed by 3 bases and 2 bases, leaving 11 bases between them. From a lookup of the germline V gene (reference sequence), CDR1 and CDR2 are LNHDA and SQIVND. CDR3 length: 14 amino acids, cysteine to phenylalanine. Solely the CDR3 DNA is kept, with 42 bases framed from the first base. The data are from a study of beta chain features in type 1 diabetes (dated by TCRdb to 2016 to 2018). Background on the whole study: No differences in mean age, gender distribution, total cell number or subset yield were found between patients and healthy donors. The study compared TCRB repertoires of sorted circulating CD4+ T cell subsets between recently diagnosed type 1 diabetes patients and matched healthy donors. Across all samples, around 100 million sorted cells were examined, and cell number per subset correlated strongly with RNA yield. Whereas all 28 donors provided naive and central memory subsets, regulatory and stem cell-like memory subsets were isolated from just 8 patients and roughly 8 healthy donors.

Each donor gave one peripheral blood draw, averaging about 120 mL, which was collected into heparinised tubes. Using a panel that included CD45RO, CCR7, CD25, CD127, CD95 and CD27, naive, central memory, regulatory and stem cell-like memory CD4+ T cells were sorted on a BD FACSAria II. Every sorted population had a purity above 95%. PBMCs were isolated immediately by Lymphoprep density gradient centrifugation and stained directly without culture. So that batch effects would be minimized, each experiment stained and sorted samples in pairs, pairing one healthy donor with one patient. The research as a whole found: Type 1 diabetes patients showed a moderate but significant shortening of TCRB CDR3 length in all four CD4+ subsets. The naive, central memory and regulatory TCRB repertoires appeared to resemble one another more closely among patients than among healthy donors. Fewer insertions and more nucleotide deletions at VDJ recombination sites were observed in patients with type 1 diabetes, implying thymic rearrangement abnormalities. Shorter templates might be favored by PCR, yet because patient and control samples were amplified and corrected together, any such skew would affect both groups equally. Because the HLA sub-analyses included only small numbers of individuals, any influence of HLA type on TCRB rearrangement was left unresolved. Because cDNA was sequenced instead of genomic DNA, highly expressing activated cells could be over-represented, though the groups showed no difference in activation or CD3 levels.

The entire amount of isolated RNA was reverse transcribed using the High Capacity cDNA Reverse Transcription Kit, so the sequenced TCRB transcripts were expressed ones. Deep immunoSEQ sequencing was applied to naive, central memory and regulatory T cell samples, giving an average of around 3.4 million total reads per sample. Sorted cells were lysed in RLT buffer and RNA was extracted with DNase-treated RNeasy Micro or Mini kits, depending on cell number. To prevent cross-contamination, every cell subset was processed on its own, while patient and healthy donor samples were processed together. The immunoSEQ multiplex PCR was used to amplify TCRB sequences from cDNA, generating 87-bp fragments that spanned the CDR3 region. Sequencing of the amplicons was done on the Illumina HiSeq platform. The source study handled its data this way. Synthetic template baselines were used to correct PCR bias computationally, reads within Hamming distance 2 were collapsed together, and singletons that could not be merged were discarded. Reads were aligned against IMGT so that V, D and J genes, CDR3 length and insertions or deletions at six rearrangement sites could be assigned. Within each subset, clonotype counts were normalized to sorted cell number, and only after that were true diversity and Gini coefficients computed with the tcR R package. Repertoire sharing was quantified using the overlap coefficient calculated on TCRB nucleotide sequences. Out-of-frame TCRB sequences from naive cells were analyzed as a proxy for the pre-selection repertoire. This is the immuneACCESS table as TCRdb keeps it, with only in-frame sequences that have V and J called. A part of the clones is gone; compared with another copy, unresolved V genes explain less than half, and the rest is unexplained. V and J calls and clone size follow that table, whereas D and trimming were derived from the DNA. This sample holds about 450,000 clones; over 9.5% were observed only once. In total, the top ten clones hold 0.035% to 0.05% of the sample.

The V and J genes are TRBV19 and TRBJ2-7; matching of 6 bases hints at TRBD2 as the D gene. The clonotype comes from a woman between 18 and 30 years old in good health. The sequenced sample was naive CD4+ T cells from blood. According to the study, the label for this sample's cell subset or site signals: true naive CD4+ T cells. Read as DNA, the sequence is TGTGCCAGTAGTATGGGGCTAGCGACCTACGAGCAGTACTTC. It translates as CASSMGLATYEQYF. The full variable domain, with segments outside the CDR3 supplied by the reference TRBV19 and TRBJ2-7 proteins, appears as DGGITQSPKYLFRKEGQNVTLSCEQNLNHDAMYWYRQDPGQGLRLIYYSQIVNDFQKGDIAEGYSVSREKKESFPLTVTSAQKNPTAFYLCASSMGLATYEQYFGPGTRLTVT.